This T cell receptor (beta chain) was identified during a study of T cell repertoires in cytomegalovirus infection. For the study at large: Matching HLA type and CMV infection were both indicated by public TCR beta signatures. Study-wide results and limits: Ex vivo, HLA-C-restricted CMV-specific TCR beta clonotypes prevailed over the rest of the response.

CDR1 and CDR2 (germline): MDHEN, SYDVKM. The CDR3 is made up of 14 amino acids. Trimming took 6 bases from V and 8 from J, leaving 17 bases between them. One entry per CDR3 protein results from TCRdb running MiXCR on the reads. The data hold roughly 920,000 distinct CDR3 sequences, with under 40% observed a single time. This clonotype was recorded at least ten times. Its antigen is not known. The source of this sequence is a human donor in good health (CMV status not recorded). Some clones in this sample may be carry-over from other donors' samples. V and J are TRBV28 and TRBJ2-1; D might be TRBD1 or TRBD2, each matching 5 bases. This material consisted of cultured CD8+ T cells from PBMCs, taken from culture after CMV antigen stimulation. CDR3 in DNA: TGTGCCAGCAGAGCTCAGGGAGTAGGCGATGAGCAGTTCTTC. This encodes CASRAQGVGDEQFF.